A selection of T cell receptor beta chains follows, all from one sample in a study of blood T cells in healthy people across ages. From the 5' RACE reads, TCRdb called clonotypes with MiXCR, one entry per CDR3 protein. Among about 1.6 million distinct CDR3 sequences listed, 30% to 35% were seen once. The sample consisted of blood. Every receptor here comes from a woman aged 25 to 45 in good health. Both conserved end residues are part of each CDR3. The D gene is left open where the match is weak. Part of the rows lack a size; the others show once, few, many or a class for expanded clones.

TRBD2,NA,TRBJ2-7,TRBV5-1,TGCGCCAGCAGCTTGGATTTTTCGGCTAGCGGGACCCGCGAGCAGTACTTC,CASSLDFSASGTREQYF
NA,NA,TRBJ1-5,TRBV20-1,TGCAGTGCTAGAGACGACACGGCTAATCAGCCCCAGCATTTT,CSARDDTANQPQHF
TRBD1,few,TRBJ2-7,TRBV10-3,TGTGCCATCAGTGAGATGACAGGGCCCTACGAGCAGTACTTC,CAISEMTGPYEQYF
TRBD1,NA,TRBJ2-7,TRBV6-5,TGTGCCAGCAGCCCCGACAGGGACGCCGACGAGCAGTACTTC,CASSPDRDADEQYF
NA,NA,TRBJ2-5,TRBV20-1,TGCAGTGTTTTCCCCCCGGTTAGGGGCCAAGAGACCCAGTACTTC,CSVFPPVRGQETQYF
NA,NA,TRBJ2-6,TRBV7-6,TGTGCCAGCAGCTTAGCTACCTTCTCTGGGGCCAACGTCCTGACTTTC,CASSLATFSGANVLTF
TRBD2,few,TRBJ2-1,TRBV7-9,TGTGCCAGCAGAAACCTAGCGGGGGCCCTCCCCGACAATGAGCAGTTCTTC,CASRNLAGALPDNEQFF
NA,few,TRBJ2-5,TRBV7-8,TGTGCCAGCAGCCGGGGAGACGAGACCCAGTACTTC,CASSRGDETQYF
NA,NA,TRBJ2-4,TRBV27,TGTGCCAGCAGGGGGGGAACGGCAGGGGACAAAAACATTCAGTACTTC,CASRGGTAGDKNIQYF
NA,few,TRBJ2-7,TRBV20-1,TGCAGTGCTAGATCACAATACTCCTACGAGCAGTACTTC,CSARSQYSYEQYF
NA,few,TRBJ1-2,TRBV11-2,TGTGCCAGCAGCCCCCGTGGAGGGATCAACTATGGCTACACCTTC,CASSPRGGINYGYTF
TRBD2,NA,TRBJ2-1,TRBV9,TGTGCCAGCGGGAAGAGCGGGGGGAATTACAATGAGCAGTTCTTC,CASGKSGGNYNEQFF
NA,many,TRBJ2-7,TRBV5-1,TGCGCCAGCAGCTTTGTCCCGGACCACTCCCGCTCCGAGCAGTACTTC,CASSFVPDHSRSEQYF
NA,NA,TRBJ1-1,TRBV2,TGTGCCAGCAGCGAAAAGGGTGTAGGGGTCGACACTGAAGCTTTCTTT,CASSEKGVGVDTEAFF
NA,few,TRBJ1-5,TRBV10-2,TGCGCCAGCAGTGAGTTTCTCCCCTCGGGCAATCAGCCCCAGCATTTT,CASSEFLPSGNQPQHF
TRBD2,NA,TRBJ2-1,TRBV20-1,TGCAGTGCTCCTAAAGCGGGGCCGTACAATGAGCAGTTCTTC,CSAPKAGPYNEQFF
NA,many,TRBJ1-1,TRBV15,TGTGCCACCAGCAGAGAACGTATCATGAACACTGAAGCTTTCTTT,CATSRERIMNTEAFF
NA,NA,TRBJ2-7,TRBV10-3,TGTGCCATCAGTGAGGCCGGGGGAACCTACGAGCAGTACTTC,CAISEAGGTYEQYF
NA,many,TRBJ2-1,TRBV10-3,TGTGCCATCCTGTTAGGTAACGAGCAGTTCTTC,CAILLGNEQFF
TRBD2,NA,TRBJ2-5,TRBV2,TGTGCCAGCAGCGGCGTGGTAGCGGGAGAGACCCAGTACTTC,CASSGVVAGETQYF
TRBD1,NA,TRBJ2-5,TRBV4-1,TGCGCCAGCGGCCCTCGGACAGGGGGCGGTGAGACCCAGTACTTC,CASGPRTGGGETQYF
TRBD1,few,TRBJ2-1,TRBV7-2,TGTGCCAGCAGCTTAGGGCTTGGGTCAGGGGGCCTGTCAGGTGAGCAGTTCTTC,CASSLGLGSGGLSGEQFF
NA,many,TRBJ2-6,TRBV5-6,TGTGCCAGCAGCTTGGTAGGCAGCCGGACAGGGGCCAACGTCCTGACTTTC,CASSLVGSRTGANVLTF
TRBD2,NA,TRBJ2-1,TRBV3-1,TGTGCCAGCAGCCAAGTGAGCGGGAGGGCAGGTGAGCAGTTCTTC,CASSQVSGRAGEQFF
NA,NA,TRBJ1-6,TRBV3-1,TGTGCCAGCAGCCAAGGATTAGTTTCACCCCTCCACTTT,CASSQGLVSPLHF
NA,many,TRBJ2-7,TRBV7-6,TGTGCCAGCAGCTATGGGACGGGAAACTCCTACGAGCAGTACTTC,CASSYGTGNSYEQYF
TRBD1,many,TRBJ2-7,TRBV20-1,TGCAGTGCTAGAGACGGGGACAGGCCCTCCCTCTCCTACGAGCAGTACTTC,CSARDGDRPSLSYEQYF
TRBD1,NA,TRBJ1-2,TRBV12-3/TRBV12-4,TGTGCCAGCAGTTTCTTCAAGGGGACAGGGATTAACGGCTACACCTTC,CASSFFKGTGINGYTF
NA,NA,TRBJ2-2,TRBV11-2,TGTGCCAGCAGGTCTCTGGCGGGAACCGCTGGGGAGCTGTTTTTT,CASRSLAGTAGELFF